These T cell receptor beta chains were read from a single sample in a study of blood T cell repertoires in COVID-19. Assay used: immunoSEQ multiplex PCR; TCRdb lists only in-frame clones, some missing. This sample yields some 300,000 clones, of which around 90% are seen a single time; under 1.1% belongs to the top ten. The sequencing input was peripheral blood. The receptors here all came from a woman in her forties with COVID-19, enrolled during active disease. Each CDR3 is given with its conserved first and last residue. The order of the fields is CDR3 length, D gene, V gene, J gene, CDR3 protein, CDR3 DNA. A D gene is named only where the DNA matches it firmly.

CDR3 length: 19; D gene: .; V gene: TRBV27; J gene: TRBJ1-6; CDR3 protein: CASRPIQGLKGSYNSPLHF; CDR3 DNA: TGTGCCAGCAGACCCATTCAGGGGCTGAAAGGCTCCTATAATTCACCCCTCCACTTT
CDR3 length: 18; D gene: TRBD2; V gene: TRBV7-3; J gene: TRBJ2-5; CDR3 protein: CASSLEIRLAGRQETQYF; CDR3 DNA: TGTGCCAGCAGCTTAGAGATAAGACTAGCGGGGAGGCAAGAGACCCAGTACTTC
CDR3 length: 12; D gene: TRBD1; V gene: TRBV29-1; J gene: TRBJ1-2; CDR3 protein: CSVVRGNYGYTF; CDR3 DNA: TGCAGCGTTGTCAGGGGGAACTATGGCTACACCTTC
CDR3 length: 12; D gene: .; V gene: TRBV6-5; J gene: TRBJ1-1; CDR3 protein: CASNRKNTEAFF; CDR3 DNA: TGTGCCAGCAATCGTAAGAACACTGAAGCTTTCTTT
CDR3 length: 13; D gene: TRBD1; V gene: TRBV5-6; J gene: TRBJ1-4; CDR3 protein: CASSMGQYEKLFF; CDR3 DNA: TGTGCCAGCAGCATGGGACAGTATGAAAAACTGTTTTTT
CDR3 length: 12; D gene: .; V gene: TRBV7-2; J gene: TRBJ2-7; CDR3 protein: CASSFLRYEQYF; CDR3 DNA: TGTGCCAGCAGCTTTTTGAGATACGAGCAGTACTTC
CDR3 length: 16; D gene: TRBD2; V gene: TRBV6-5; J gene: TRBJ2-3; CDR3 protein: CASSWTSGGFTDTQYF; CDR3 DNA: TGTGCCAGCAGTTGGACTAGCGGGGGTTTCACAGATACGCAGTATTTT
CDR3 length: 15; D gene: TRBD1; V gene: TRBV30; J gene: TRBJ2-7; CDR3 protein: CAGQGSLRLGYEQYF; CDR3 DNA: TGTGCCGGACAGGGTTCCCTTCGGCTTGGCTACGAGCAGTACTTC
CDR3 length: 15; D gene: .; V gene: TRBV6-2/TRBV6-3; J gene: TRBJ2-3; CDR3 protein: CASSPRTDYTDTQYF; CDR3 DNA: TGTGCCAGCAGTCCCCGGACTGACTACACAGATACGCAGTATTTT
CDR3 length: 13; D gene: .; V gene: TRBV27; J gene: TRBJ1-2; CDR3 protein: CASSVTPGGDYTF; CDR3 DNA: TGTGCCAGCAGTGTCACCCCGGGGGGAGACTACACCTTC